The 4 T cell receptor beta chains presented below share a single source sample, sequenced in a study of shared clonotypes between healthy human individuals. Assay: immunoSEQ multiplex PCR; the TCRdb copy retains only in-frame clones and omits some. The sample yields approximately 2,000,000 clones, around 93% seen once. The naive CD8 fraction comprised CD45RO-negative cells positively selected for CCR7 and excluded terminally differentiated effector memory CD45RA+ cells. Input material: naive CD8+ T cells from PBMCs. Receptor source: a man between 18 and 29 years old in good health. Some clones in this sample may be carry-over from other donors' samples.

The V call is TRBV9, the J call TRBJ2-2, with D perhaps assigned TRBD1 or TRBD2 (5 bases each). Germline V gives CDR1 SGDLS, CDR2 YYNGEE. V was shortened by 3 bases and J by 7 bases, with 7 bases between the two germline ends. The CDR3 is 12 amino acids. The CDR3 region has the DNA TGTGCCAGCAGCGGAGGGGTCGGGGAGCTGTTTTTT. Protein: CASSGGVGELFF.

The V and J genes are TRBV28 and TRBJ2-7, with D possibly TRBD1 on 6 matching bases. This CDR3 is built from 15 residues. V lost 5 bases to trimming and J lost 0 bases, with 14 bases between them. CDR1 MDHEN and CDR2 SYDVKM come from the germline V gene. CDR3: CASSGRQDFSYEQYF. The DNA for the CDR3 is TGTGCCAGCAGTGGGAGACAGGACTTCTCCTACGAGCAGTACTTC. Using reference TRBV28 and TRBJ2-7 for the parts outside the CDR3, the full variable domain is DVKVTQSSRYLVKRTGEKVFLECVQDMDHENMFWYRQDPGLGLRLIYFSYDVKMKEKGDIPEGYSVSREKKERFSLILESASTNQTSMYLCASSGRQDFSYEQYFGPGTRLTVT.

The chain combines TRBV5-8 with TRBJ2-1; D ambiguous. Germline lookup yields CDR1 SGHTS and CDR2 YDEGEE. The ends were cut back, 4 bases at V and 3 bases at J, with 5 bases in the middle. The CDR3 has 12 residues. CDR3 bases: TGTGCCAGCAGCAACAGCTACAATGAGCAGTTCTTC. Its protein product is CASSNSYNEQFF. Filled out from reference TRBV5-8 and TRBJ2-1, the complete variable domain reads EAGVTQSPTHLIKTRGQQATLRCSPISGHTSVYWYQQALGLGLQFLLWYDEGEERNRGNFPPRFSGRQFPNYSSELNVNALELEDSALYLCASSNSYNEQFFGPGTRLTVL.

The chain links TRBV27 to TRBJ1-2; no clear D gene. This CDR3 has 14 amino acids. Germline V gives CDR1 MNHEY, CDR2 SMNVEV (reference sequence). Trimming stripped 5 bases from V and 5 bases from J, with 15 bases between. The CDR3 sequence: CASSPSREVYGYTF. The CDR3 coding sequence is TGTGCCAGCAGTCCGAGTAGGGAGGTTTATGGCTACACCTTC.